Only a few counts were recorded for the clone carrying this TCR beta chain. Its antigen is currently unknown. CDR1 is SGDLS and CDR2 is YYNGEE in the germline V gene. This CDR3 is built from 15 residues. Trimming stripped 4 bases from V and 0 bases from J, with 10 bases between. 60 Vbeta and 13 Jbeta primers were used in PCR. The table came from immunoSEQ multiplex PCR; TCRdb's copy has only in-frame clones and leaves some out. The sample lists 100,000 to 150,000 clones, around 70% occurring once. Healthy bone marrow donors made up the donors. This entry belongs to a study of cytomegalovirus exposure and HLA in healthy donors. Study outcomes and limitations: In a later analysis, a missense DCLRE1C variant was linked to TCR beta V- and J-gene trimming. Versus the roughly 670-donor mean, an Asian-associated ancestry cluster reportedly showed fewer N-insertions in a later analysis.

The origin of this receptor is a man in his forties in good health and CMV-seropositive. Material: PBMCs. V and J are TRBV9 and TRBJ2-2; a weak D match, TRBD1 (5 bases). In nucleotides, the CDR3 is TGTGCCAGCAGCCGTTTGGACACGAACACCGGGGAGCTGTTTTTT. Encoded protein: CASSRLDTNTGELFF.